Below are 23 T cell receptor beta chains sequenced from a single sample in a study of shared clonotypes between healthy human individuals. Clones were read by immunoSEQ multiplex PCR, and TCRdb kept only the in-frame ones, dropping some. The sample contains a few million clones, around nine tenths of which appear only once. What was sequenced was naive CD4+ T cells sorted from blood. The subset is: CD45RA+ positively selected. These receptors came from a man younger than 35 in good health.

This chain connects TRBV11-2 to TRBJ1-2; no definite D call. This CDR3 is built from 18 residues. The germline V gene encodes CDR1 SGHAT and CDR2 FQNNGV. The ends were cut back, 2 bases at V and 0 bases at J, with 19 bases in the middle. CDR3: CASSLSGSKHAANYGYTF. DNA of the CDR3: TGTGCCAGCAGCTTAAGTGGGTCAAAGCACGCCGCTAACTATGGCTACACCTTC.

This clone has a handful of counts. Other DNA sequences in this specimen translate into the identical CDR3. The gene calls are TRBV6-5 and TRBJ1-5; D is uncertain. Germline V gene data show CDR1 as MNHEY and CDR2 as SVGAGI. This CDR3 has 13 residues. The V end was cut by 6 bases, the J end by 2 bases, with 8 bases between. DNA of the CDR3: TGTGCCAGCAGACCACAAGGCAATCAGCCCCAGCATTTT. Amino acids: CASRPQGNQPQHF.

The CDR3 loop is CASSLRGQGASRLQETQYF. In DNA form, the CDR3 reads TGTGCCAGCAGCTTAAGGGGCCAGGGGGCCAGTCGACTCCAAGAGACCCAGTACTTC. The chain combines TRBV7-2 with TRBJ2-5; 8 bases are a match to TRBD1. Germline CDR1 is SGHTA and CDR2 is FQGNSA. The trim removed 2 bases at V and 1 base at J, leaving 15 bases unmatched. This CDR3 spans 19 amino acids.

The chain uses TRBV9 and TRBJ2-5; D assignment may be TRBD1 or TRBD2 (6 bases each). The CDR3 is 16 amino acids. CDR1 is SGDLS, CDR2 YYNGEE, per germline. V lost 0 bases to trimming and J lost 4 bases, with 16 bases between them. As DNA, the CDR3 is TGTGCCAGCAGCGTAGCCAGGGGAGGTTTGGGAGAGACCCAGTACTTC. It translates to CASSVARGGLGETQYF.

The chain combines TRBV5-6 with TRBJ2-2, with D possibly being TRBD1 (6 bases). The CDR3 is 15 amino acids. V dropped 6 bases and J dropped 2 bases, with 14 bases sitting between them. Germline V gene lookup returns CDR1 SGHDT and CDR2 YYEEEE. The CDR3 reads CASTRQDRNTGELFF. CDR3 sequence (DNA): TGTGCCAGCACGAGACAGGACAGAAACACCGGGGAGCTGTTTTTT.

This chain joins TRBV10-3 and TRBJ2-2, with 7 bases matching TRBD2. Germline CDR1 ENHRY, CDR2 SYGVKD. With 6 bases clipped from V and 4 bases from J, the junction kept 8 bases outside the gene matches. This CDR3 contains 15 residues. The CDR3 spells CAISKNSGRTGELFF. The CDR3 bases are TGTGCCATCAGCAAAAATAGCGGGCGCACCGGGGAGCTGTTTTTT.

This clone came up once. The chain carries TRBV4-1 and TRBJ1-6, with TRBD1 matching over 8 bases. The CDR3 has 15 residues. Germline CDR1 MGHRA, CDR2 YSYEKL. J lost 4 bases, V lost 1 base, and 0 bases had no gene match. The CDR3 loop is CASSQGDRYNSPLHF. The CDR3 DNA is TGCGCCAGCAGCCAAGGGGACAGGTATAATTCACCCCTCCACTTT.

This chain links TRBV7-8 with TRBJ1-1; 11 positions agree with TRBD1. Germline lookup yields CDR1 SGHVS and CDR2 FQNEAQ. J lost 5 bases, V lost 5 bases, and 10 bases had no gene match. CDR3 length equals 16 residues. The CDR3 DNA reads as TGTGCCAGCAGCCCAGGAGGGACAGGGGGGCAAACTGAAGCTTTCTTT. It translates to CASSPGGTGGQTEAFF.

The rearrangement links TRBV5-1 to TRBJ2-1, with 15 bases aligning to TRBD2. This CDR3 is built from 17 residues. V was pared by 3 bases and J by 6 bases, with 7 bases of the junction left unmatched. Germline assignment: CDR1 SGHRS and CDR2 YFSETQ. The CDR3 DNA reads as TGCGCCAGCAGCTCTTACGGGACTAGCGGGGGGTTCAATGAGCAGTTCTTC. It encodes CASSSYGTSGGFNEQFF.

CDR3 sequence reads: CASSPGLARRTDTQYF. The CDR3 DNA reads TGTGCCAGCAGCCCGGGACTAGCCCGCCGCACAGATACGCAGTATTTT. This rearrangement joins TRBV9 to TRBJ2-3; 9 bases line up with TRBD2. The CDR3 runs to 16 residues. V gave up 4 bases and J gave up 1 base; unmatched junction bases: 7. Germline V gene data show CDR1 as SGDLS and CDR2 as YYNGEE.

In its sample, this clone was seen once. The rearrangement uses TRBV4-3 and TRBJ2-2; D gene uncertain. This CDR3 is built from 12 residues. Germline V CDR1 and CDR2: LGHNA, YSLEER. Trimming removed 3 bases at V and 2 bases at J, with 1 base between. The CDR3 DNA is TGCGCCAGCAGCCATAACACCGGGGAGCTGTTTTTT. Its translation is CASSHNTGELFF.

The V and J genes are TRBV7-9 and TRBJ2-1; no firm D call. Germline CDR1 reads SEHNR; CDR2 reads FQNEAQ (reference sequence). The CDR3 runs to 15 residues. Trimming took off 5 bases at V and 6 bases at J, with 17 bases between the two ends. The CDR3 protein is CASSPHDGPFNEQFF. CDR3 nucleotides: TGTGCCAGCAGCCCCCATGATGGGCCTTTCAATGAGCAGTTCTTC.

The chain couples TRBV28 to TRBJ1-6, with TRBD1 as a possible D gene (5 bases). Trimming stripped 2 bases from V and 0 bases from J, with 8 bases between. The CDR3 runs 16 residues. Germline CDR1 reads MDHEN; CDR2 reads SYDVKM. CDR3 coding DNA: TGTGCCAGCAGTTTAGCGGGGGGCTCCTATAATTCACCCCTCCACTTT. Translated: CASSLAGGSYNSPLHF.

Note on this clone: This CDR3 is also generated by other DNA sequences in the sample. The V gene is TRBV18, the J gene TRBJ2-7; D gene unclear. Germline-derived CDR1 and CDR2 are KGHSH and LQKENI. The CDR3 length is 15 residues. With 1 base removed from V and 0 bases from J, the gap between germline ends came to 10 bases. The DNA of the CDR3 is TGTGCCAGCTCACCACGGGAAGGCCTCTCCTACGAGCAGTACTTC. It encodes CASSPREGLSYEQYF.

V usage is TRBV7-8 and J usage is TRBJ1-4, with D possibly TRBD1 on 5 matching bases. V lost 4 bases, J lost 6 bases, and 21 bases lay in between. Germline lookup yields CDR1 SGHVS and CDR2 FQNEAQ. The CDR3 covers 17 residues. This CDR3 reads CASSSVGSGTYHEKLFF. CDR3 coding DNA: TGTGCCAGCAGCTCGGTAGGATCCGGGACGTACCATGAAAAACTGTTTTTT.

The chain combines TRBV5-1 with TRBJ1-1; D may be TRBD1 (5 bases). Trimming took 4 bases from V and 4 from J, leaving 17 bases between them. The V gene's germline CDR1 is SGHRS and CDR2 YFSETQ. The CDR3 covers 15 residues. CDR3 region: CASSPIPGGTTEAFF. For the CDR3, the DNA is TGCGCCAGCAGCCCTATACCGGGGGGTACCACTGAAGCTTTCTTT.

The V call is TRBV13, the J call TRBJ2-1; 13 positions match TRBD2. The CDR3 runs to 15 residues. In germline, CDR1 is PRHDT, CDR2 FYEKMQ (reference sequence). V lost 6 bases, J lost 6 bases, and 5 bases stayed unmatched. The CDR3 here is CASRLAGGPLNEQFF. As DNA, the CDR3 is TGTGCCAGCAGACTAGCGGGAGGGCCCCTCAATGAGCAGTTCTTC.

This clone was found once. Different DNA sequences within this sample yield the same CDR3. CDR3 region: CAISESGDTQYF. The CDR3 DNA sequence: TGTGCCATCAGTGAGTCAGGCGATACGCAGTATTTT. V is TRBV10-3 and J is TRBJ2-3, with unresolved D. The CDR3 is made up of 12 amino acids. The V end was cut by 0 bases, the J end by 6 bases, with 4 bases between. The germline V gene encodes CDR1 ENHRY and CDR2 SYGVKD.

The chain joins TRBV2 to TRBJ2-1; either TRBD1 or TRBD2 may fit D (6 bases each). This CDR3 spans 15 amino acids. Per the germline V gene, CDR1 is SNHLY and CDR2 is FYNNEI. V was trimmed by 4 bases and J by 12 bases, leaving 22 bases between them. CDR3 loop: CASSAAGGLGFGQFF. The CDR3 bases are TGTGCCAGCAGTGCGGCCGGGGGCCTCGGTTTTGGGCAGTTCTTC.

The chain is built from TRBV29-1 and TRBJ2-7; D is uncertain. Looked up from germline, CDR1 is SQVTM and CDR2 is ANQGSEA. Trimming removed 5 bases at V and 3 bases at J, with 11 bases between. The CDR3 spans 12 residues. The CDR3 reads CSVPHIIYEQYF. CDR3 DNA: TGCAGCGTTCCCCATATTATCTACGAGCAGTACTTC.

The V call is TRBV6-5, the J call TRBJ1-2, with a possible D match to TRBD1 (6 bases). Germline lookup yields CDR1 MNHEY and CDR2 SVGAGI. The ends were cut back, 6 bases at V and 8 bases at J, with 19 bases in the middle. This CDR3 is built from 14 residues. The CDR3 nucleotides read TGTGCCAGCAGGACAGGCAAACGCGAGCGGGGCTACACCTTC. It specifies CASRTGKRERGYTF.

V and J are TRBV4-3 and TRBJ2-7; TRBD1 is a possible D gene (5 bases). Per germline, CDR1 LGHNA and CDR2 YSLEER. The CDR3 is made up of 15 amino acids. Trimming shortened V by 0 bases and J by 1 base, and 10 bases separated the two germline ends. CDR3 sequence (DNA): TGCGCCAGCAGCCAAGATTACCAGGGTTCCTACGAGCAGTACTTC. It codes for CASSQDYQGSYEQYF.

This chain links TRBV6-5 with TRBJ1-2; 11 bases are shared with TRBD1. The CDR3 length is 14 residues. The germline gives CDR1 MNHEY, CDR2 SVGAGI. Trimming at V came to 6 bases and at J to 10 bases, leaving 10 bases not matched to a gene. CDR3 sequence reads: CASRAGGQGASYTF. CDR3 sequence (DNA): TGTGCCAGCAGGGCTGGAGGACAGGGGGCTTCCTACACCTTC.